This passage covers 25 T cell receptor beta chains from one sample sequenced in a study of blood T cell repertoires in COVID-19. The protocol was immunoSEQ multiplex PCR, while the TCRdb copy is restricted to in-frame clones and leaves out a portion. The profile shows fewer than 130,000 clones, about 75% of them singletons. The sequencing input was peripheral blood. The receptors originated from an elderly woman with active or convalescent COVID-19.

This clone was counted a single time. J is TRBJ1-5 and V is TRBV5-8; 9 bases line up with TRBD1. Germline values: CDR1 SGHTS, CDR2 YDEGEE. After removal of 2 bases from V and 6 bases from J, the junction contained 9 bases not matched to a gene. The CDR3 contains 16 residues. The CDR3, as DNA: TGTGCCAGCAGCTTCCCGACAGGGGGTTGGACTCAGCCCCAGCATTTT. Protein: CASSFPTGGWTQPQHF. The entire variable domain, with the rest obtained from reference TRBV5-8 and TRBJ1-5, is as follows: EAGVTQSPTHLIKTRGQQATLRCSPISGHTSVYWYQQALGLGLQFLLWYDEGEERNRGNFPPRFSGRQFPNYSSELNVNALELEDSALYLCASSFPTGGWTQPQHFGDGTRLSIL.

Remarks on this clone: This same CDR3 is encoded by further DNA sequences in the sample. The V call is TRBV12-3 or TRBV12-4, the J call TRBJ1-1; the D gene is possibly TRBD1 (5 bases). Between the trimmed V and J ends, which lost 3 bases and 1 base, there was a span of 6 bases. This CDR3 spans 13 amino acids. CDR3 amino acids: CASSFDRNTEAFF. The CDR3 region has the DNA TGTGCCAGCAGTTTTGACAGGAACACTGAAGCTTTCTTT.

The CDR3 loop reads CASSLQGSNQPQHF. The CDR3 DNA sequence: TGTGCCAGCAGCTTACAGGGGAGCAATCAGCCCCAGCATTTT. The chain links TRBV7-9 to TRBJ1-5; possibly TRBD1 for D (6 bases). Germline V gives CDR1 SEHNR, CDR2 FQNEAQ (reference sequence). Trimming removed 2 bases from V and 1 base from J, with 6 bases in between. This CDR3 contains 14 residues.

The genes are TRBV19 and TRBJ1-1; D gene uncertain. Germline assignment: CDR1 LNHDA and CDR2 SQIVND (reference sequence). Trimming left V 6 bases short and J 1 base short, with 9 bases between. The CDR3 has 13 residues. The CDR3 protein is CASSLVGNTEAFF. CDR3 DNA sequence: TGTGCCAGTAGCCTGGTCGGGAACACTGAAGCTTTCTTT.

The V call is TRBV7-6, the J call TRBJ2-5; 9 bases align to TRBD1. The CDR3 sequence is 15 residues long. The ends lost 3 bases at V and 7 bases at J; junction bases unmatched: 9. The germline V gene encodes CDR1 SGHVS and CDR2 FNYEAQ. CDR3 sequence: CASSFTGGRGGTQYF. The CDR3 coding sequence is TGTGCCAGCAGCTTCACAGGGGGCCGCGGTGGGACCCAGTACTTC.

The chain carries TRBV10-3 and TRBJ1-5; weak D call: TRBD1 (6 bases). The CDR3 totals 13 residues. V gave up 4 bases and J gave up 3 bases, with 7 bases separating them. Germline assignment: CDR1 ENHRY and CDR2 SYGVKD. The CDR3 sequence: CAISAGDNQPQHF. The CDR3 nucleotides are TGTGCCATCAGTGCAGGGGACAATCAGCCCCAGCATTTT.

This clone was observed a few times. The chain employs TRBV30 and TRBJ2-1, with a tentative D call TRBD2 (6 bases). Germline V gene data show CDR1 as GTSNPN and CDR2 as SVGIG (reference sequence). Trimming cost V 0 bases and J 9 bases, with 12 bases left between them. This CDR3 region has 13 residues. The CDR3 region is CAWSVRRELEQFF. The CDR3 DNA is TGTGCCTGGAGTGTACGACGGGAGCTTGAGCAGTTCTTC.

This sequence joins TRBV18 and TRBJ2-2; maybe TRBD2 (6 bases). This CDR3 has 15 residues. Germline V CDR1 and CDR2: KGHSH, LQKENI. V was cut by 3 bases and J by 7 bases, with 15 bases left in between. The CDR3 coding sequence is TGTGCCAGCTCACCGCGGCAGGGCGGGATCGGGGAGCTGTTTTTT. Its translation: CASSPRQGGIGELFF.

This rearrangement joins TRBV10-3 to TRBJ1-5; the D gene is possibly TRBD1 (6 bases). The V gene's germline CDR1 is ENHRY and CDR2 SYGVKD. This CDR3 spans 13 amino acids. V was pared by 4 bases and J by 7 bases, with 11 bases between. The DNA for the CDR3 is TGTGCCATCAGTGCCGCTCAGGGGCAGCCCCAGCATTTT. Protein sequence: CAISAAQGQPQHF.

This clone was recorded only once. The chain has TRBV3-1 (or the pseudogene TRBV3-2) and TRBJ2-3, with D possibly being TRBD2 (6 bases). CDR3 size: 15 residues. V lost 3 bases to trimming and J lost 3 bases, with 13 bases between them. Per the germline V gene, CDR1 is LGHDT and CDR2 is YNNKEL (reference sequence). The CDR3 sequence: CASSQNRETTDTQYF. CDR3 sequence (DNA): TGTGCCAGCAGCCAGAACCGGGAGACTACAGATACGCAGTATTTT.

The rearrangement uses TRBV6-5 and TRBJ1-5; 9 bases match TRBD1. Germline lookup yields CDR1 MNHEY and CDR2 SVGAGI. CDR3 length: 13 amino acids. Trimming removed 6 bases from V and 6 bases from J; junction bases left unmatched: 3. The CDR3 is CASSVQGAQPQHF. DNA of the CDR3: TGTGCCAGCAGCGTACAGGGGGCTCAGCCCCAGCATTTT.

This rearrangement joins TRBV25-1 to TRBJ2-6, with 11 nucleotides matching TRBD1. Losses at the gene ends were 5 bases for V and 2 bases for J; bases not matched to a gene: 5. CDR1 and CDR2 from the germline V gene are MGHDK and SYGVNS. The CDR3 runs 17 residues. This CDR3 reads CASSLGTGGPGANVLTF. For the CDR3, the DNA is TGTGCCAGCAGTTTAGGGACAGGGGGACCTGGGGCCAACGTCCTGACTTTC.

The chain recombines TRBV7-9 with TRBJ2-1, with 10 bases fitting TRBD2. Trimming at V came to 3 bases and at J to 6 bases, leaving 5 bases not matched to a gene. CDR1 is SEHNR and CDR2 is FQNEAQ in the germline V gene (reference sequence). The CDR3 totals 15 residues. CDR3 coding DNA: TGTGCCAGCAGCTTTGCATCTAGCGGGAGCAATGAGCAGTTCTTC. Translated: CASSFASSGSNEQFF.

This sequence joins TRBV28 and TRBJ2-7, with D perhaps TRBD2 (6 bases). V gave up 3 bases and J gave up 0 bases, with 9 bases separating them. Germline CDR1 and CDR2: MDHEN and SYDVKM. The CDR3 has 14 residues. The CDR3 coding sequence is TGTGCCAGCAGTTTCCGGACTACCTCCTACGAGCAGTACTTC. The encoded protein is CASSFRTTSYEQYF.

The V gene is TRBV7-7, the J gene TRBJ2-7; 12 nucleotides agree with TRBD2. After removal of 6 bases from V and 7 bases from J, the junction contained 10 bases not matched to a gene. This CDR3 is 15 amino acids long. Per germline, CDR1 SSHAT and CDR2 FNYEAQ (reference sequence). CDR3 coding DNA: TGTGCCAGCAGGTCTCTAGCGGGAGGGCACGGAGAGCAGTACTTC. Translating it yields CASRSLAGGHGEQYF.

The chain recombines TRBV6-5 with TRBJ1-6; 8 bases align to TRBD1. The junction had 4 bases not matched to a gene; V was cut back by 7 bases and J by 8 bases. The germline CDR1 and CDR2 sequences are MNHEY and SVGAGI. The CDR3 sequence is 13 residues long. The CDR3 nucleotides read TGTGCCAGCACTCCGACAGGGGATTCACCCCTCCACTTT. Protein product: CASTPTGDSPLHF.

The J gene is TRBJ2-7, the V gene TRBV11-2; 11 bases fit TRBD2. The CDR3 loop spans 17 amino acids. Trimming at V came to 4 bases and at J to 1 base, leaving 9 bases not matched to a gene. CDR1 is SGHAT, CDR2 FQNNGV, per germline. The CDR3 sequence: CASSSYRLAGISYEQYF. CDR3 DNA sequence: TGTGCCAGCAGCTCCTACCGACTAGCGGGAATTTCCTACGAGCAGTACTTC.

On this clone: Different DNA sequences within this sample yield the same CDR3. This chain connects TRBV5-1 to TRBJ2-5; D unresolved. The germline V and J ends were trimmed by 0 bases and 1 base, with 4 bases remaining between them. The germline gives CDR1 SGHRS, CDR2 YFSETQ. CDR3 length equals 13 residues. In DNA, the CDR3 is TGCGCCAGCAGCTTGGATAGCCAAGAGACCCAGTACTTC. Amino acids: CASSLDSQETQYF.

J is TRBJ2-7 and V is TRBV4-2; 9 nucleotides align to TRBD1. CDR3 length: 16 amino acids. Germline V gene data show CDR1 as LGHNA and CDR2 as YNFKEQ. V lost 1 base and J lost 6; bases outside the gene matches: 10. The CDR3 sequence: CASSQVFGTGIGEQYF. CDR3 bases: TGTGCCAGCAGCCAAGTATTCGGGACAGGGATTGGCGAGCAGTACTTC.

V is TRBV18 and J is TRBJ1-5, with D unclear. The germline CDR1 and CDR2 sequences are KGHSH and LQKENI. The CDR3 has 14 residues. V was shortened by 4 bases and J by 0 bases, with 7 bases between the two germline ends. The CDR3 DNA sequence: TGTGCCAGCTCACGCCGGTATAGCAATCAGCCCCAGCATTTT. Its protein product is CASSRRYSNQPQHF.

V and J are TRBV7-3 and TRBJ2-6; TRBD2 matches 11 bases. Germline V gives CDR1 SGHTA, CDR2 FQGTGA. Trimming cost V 3 bases and J 3 bases; bases outside gene matches: 7. This CDR3 comprises 18 residues. CDR3 bases: TGTGCCAGCAGCTTGGTCGTAGCGGGAGGGCATGGGGCCAACGTCCTGACTTTC. Encoded protein: CASSLVVAGGHGANVLTF.

The V call is TRBV5-1, the J call TRBJ1-2; 8 bases match TRBD1. Germline values: CDR1 SGHRS, CDR2 YFSETQ. Unmatched junction bases numbered 15, after V lost 4 bases and J lost 4 bases. This CDR3 has 17 residues. CDR3 loop: CASSPGTGRIGIYGYTF. DNA for the CDR3: TGCGCCAGCAGCCCGGGGACAGGAAGAATTGGAATCTATGGCTACACCTTC.

This clone is a singleton in its sample. The chain links TRBV6-6 to TRBJ1-6; no firm D call. V was shortened by 5 bases and J by 0 bases, with 11 bases between the two germline ends. This CDR3 contains 16 residues. Germline CDR1 reads MNHNY; CDR2 reads SVGAGI (reference sequence). CDR3 coding DNA: TGTGCCAGCAGTCGATTCGGGAGCTCCTATAATTCACCCCTCCACTTT. This gives the protein CASSRFGSSYNSPLHF.

DNA of the CDR3: TGCGCCAGCAGTCAGAGGACAGGGGGTGAGGGATATACGCAGTATTTT. Encoded protein: CASSQRTGGEGYTQYF. The J gene is TRBJ2-3, the V gene TRBV10-2; TRBD1 aligns across 10 bases. Per germline, CDR1 WSHSY and CDR2 SAAADI. The CDR3 sequence is 16 residues long. J gave up 7 bases and V 5 bases, and 12 bases lay outside the gene matches.

J is TRBJ1-3 and V is TRBV5-1; TRBD1 might be the D (5 bases). Germline CDR1 is SGHRS and CDR2 is YFSETQ. V lost 4 bases, J lost 0 bases, and 14 bases lay in between. This CDR3 has 16 residues. CDR3 coding DNA: TGCGCCAGCAGCGAACCAGCGGGACCCTCTGGAAACACCATATATTTT. This translates into CASSEPAGPSGNTIYF. The full variable domain, with the rest looked up from reference TRBV5-1 and TRBJ1-3, is KAGVTQTPRYLIKTRGQQVTLSCSPISGHRSVSWYQQTPGQGLQFLFEYFSETQRNKGNFPGRFSGRQFSNSRSEMNVSTLELGDSALYLCASSEPAGPSGNTIYFGEGSWLTVV.